A single T cell receptor beta chain is shown here with its context. In assigning cohorts, the study relied on participant-reported clinical history. The sample originates from a study of blood T cell repertoires in COVID-19. Study-level information: T cells, B-cell-depleted T cells, or PBMCs provided the cDNA or gDNA that served as material.

In the original processing: Reference gene primer amplification in the assay estimated nucleated cell counts. Sequencing was performed with immunoSEQ multiplex PCR; in TCRdb, only in-frame clones are kept and a portion is missing. V and J calls and clone size are those listed in that table; D and trimming were worked out from the DNA. The data contain approximately 200,000 clones, 65% to 85% of them singletons. Germline CDR1 is SGHNT and CDR2 is YYREEE (reference sequence). The CDR3 is 17 residues long. V dropped 4 bases and J dropped 4; count of bases not matched to a gene: 11. This TCR was sampled from a man between 40 and 49 years old who had recovered from COVID-19. The sequenced material came from PBMCs or T cells enriched from blood (not recorded which). The chain links TRBV5-4 to TRBJ2-2; TRBD2 aligns across 9 bases. The CDR3 DNA follows: TGTGCCAGCAGCCCCACCCGCGGGGGGGCGGGCACCGGGGAGCTGTTTTTT. Its translation: CASSPTRGGAGTGELFF.